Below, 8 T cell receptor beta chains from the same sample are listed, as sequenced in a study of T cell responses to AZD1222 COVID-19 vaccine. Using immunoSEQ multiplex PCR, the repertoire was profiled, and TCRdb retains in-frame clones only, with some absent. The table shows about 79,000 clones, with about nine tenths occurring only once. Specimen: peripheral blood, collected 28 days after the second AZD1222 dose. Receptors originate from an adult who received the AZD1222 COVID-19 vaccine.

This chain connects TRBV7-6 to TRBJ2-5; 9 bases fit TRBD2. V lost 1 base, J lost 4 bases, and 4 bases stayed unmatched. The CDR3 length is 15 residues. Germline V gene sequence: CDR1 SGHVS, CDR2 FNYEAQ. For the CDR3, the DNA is TGTGCCAGCAGCTTAGTGGTAGCGGGAGTAGAGACCCAGTACTTC. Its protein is CASSLVVAGVETQYF.

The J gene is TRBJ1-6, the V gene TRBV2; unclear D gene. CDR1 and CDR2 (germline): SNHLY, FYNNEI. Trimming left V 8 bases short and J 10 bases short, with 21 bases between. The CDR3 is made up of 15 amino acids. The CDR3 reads CASSLGVQSESPLHF. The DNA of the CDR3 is TGTGCCAGCTCCCTCGGGGTCCAGTCAGAATCACCCCTCCACTTT.

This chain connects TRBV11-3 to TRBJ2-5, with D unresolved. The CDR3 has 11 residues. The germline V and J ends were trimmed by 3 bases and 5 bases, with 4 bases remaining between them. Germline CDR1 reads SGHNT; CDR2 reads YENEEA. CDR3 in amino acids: CASSFMETQYF. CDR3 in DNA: TGTGCCAGCAGCTTTATGGAGACCCAGTACTTC.

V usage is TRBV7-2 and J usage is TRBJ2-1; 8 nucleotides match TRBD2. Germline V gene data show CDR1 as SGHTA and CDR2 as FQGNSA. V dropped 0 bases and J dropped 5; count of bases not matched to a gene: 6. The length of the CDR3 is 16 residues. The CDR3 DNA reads TGTGCCAGCAGCTTAGCTAGACCGGGGGGGCACAATGAGCAGTTCTTC. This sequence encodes CASSLARPGGHNEQFF.

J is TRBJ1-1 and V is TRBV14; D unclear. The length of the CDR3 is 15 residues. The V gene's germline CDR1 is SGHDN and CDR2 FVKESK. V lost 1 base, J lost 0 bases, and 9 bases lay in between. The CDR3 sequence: CASSQVAGLNTEAFF. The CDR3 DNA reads TGTGCCAGCAGCCAAGTCGCCGGTTTGAACACTGAAGCTTTCTTT. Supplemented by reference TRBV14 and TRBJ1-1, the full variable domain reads EAGVTQFPSHSVIEKGQTVTLRCDPISGHDNLYWYRRVMGKEIKFLLHFVKESKQDESGMPNNRFLAERTGGTYSTLKVQPAELEDSGVYFCASSQVAGLNTEAFFGQGTRLTVV.

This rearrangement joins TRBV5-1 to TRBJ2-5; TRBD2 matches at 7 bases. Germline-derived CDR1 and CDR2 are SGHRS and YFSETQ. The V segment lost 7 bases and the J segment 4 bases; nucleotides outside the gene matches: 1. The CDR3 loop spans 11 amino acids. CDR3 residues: CASGGGETQYF. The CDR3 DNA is TGCGCCAGCGGCGGGGGAGAGACCCAGTACTTC.

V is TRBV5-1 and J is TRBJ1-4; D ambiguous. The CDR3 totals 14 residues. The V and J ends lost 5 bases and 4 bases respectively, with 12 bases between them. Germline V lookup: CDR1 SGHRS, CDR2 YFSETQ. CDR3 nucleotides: TGCGCCAGCAGAGAGGCCGCCCATAATGAAAAACTGTTTTTT. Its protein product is CASREAAHNEKLFF.

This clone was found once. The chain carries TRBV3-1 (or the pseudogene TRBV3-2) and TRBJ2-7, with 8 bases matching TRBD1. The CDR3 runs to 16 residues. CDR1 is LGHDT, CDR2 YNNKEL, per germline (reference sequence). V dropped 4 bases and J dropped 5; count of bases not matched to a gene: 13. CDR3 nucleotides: TGTGCCAGCAGCCCTACTGACGGCAGGGGGCACGACGAGCAGTACTTC. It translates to CASSPTDGRGHDEQYF.